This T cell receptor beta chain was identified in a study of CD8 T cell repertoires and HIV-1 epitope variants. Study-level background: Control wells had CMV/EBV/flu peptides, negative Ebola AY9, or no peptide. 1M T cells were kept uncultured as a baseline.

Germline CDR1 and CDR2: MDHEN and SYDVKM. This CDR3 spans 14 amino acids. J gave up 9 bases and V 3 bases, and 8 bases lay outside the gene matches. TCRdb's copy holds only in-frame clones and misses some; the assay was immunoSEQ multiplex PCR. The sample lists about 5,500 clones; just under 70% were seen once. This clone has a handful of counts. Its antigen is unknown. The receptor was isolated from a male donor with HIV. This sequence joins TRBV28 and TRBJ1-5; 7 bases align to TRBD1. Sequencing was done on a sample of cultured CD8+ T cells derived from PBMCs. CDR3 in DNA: TGTGCCAGCAGTTTTACAGGGGAGCGGCTGCCCCAGCATTTT. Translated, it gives CASSFTGERLPQHF.